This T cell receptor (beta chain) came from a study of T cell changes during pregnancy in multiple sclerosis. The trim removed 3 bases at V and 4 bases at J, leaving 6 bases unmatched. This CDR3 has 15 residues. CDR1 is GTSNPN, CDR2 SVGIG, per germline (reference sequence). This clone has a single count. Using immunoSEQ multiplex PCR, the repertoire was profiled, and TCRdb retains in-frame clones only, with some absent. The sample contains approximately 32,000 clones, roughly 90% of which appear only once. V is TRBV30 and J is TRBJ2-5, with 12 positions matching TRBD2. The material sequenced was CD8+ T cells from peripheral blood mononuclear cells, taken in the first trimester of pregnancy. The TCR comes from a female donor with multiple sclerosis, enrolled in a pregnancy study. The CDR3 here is CAWRGLGLAGETQYF. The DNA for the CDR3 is TGTGCCTGGAGGGGGCTGGGACTAGCGGGAGAGACCCAGTACTTC.